This T cell receptor (beta chain) appears in the sequencing data of a study of cytomegalovirus exposure and HLA in healthy donors. Study information: There were roughly 80 million unique TCRs (from HLA-typed donors) in an early data release.

The CDR3 sequence is 15 residues long. CDR1 is MDHEN and CDR2 is SYDVKM in the germline V gene. V lost 6 bases to trimming and J lost 1 base; unmatched junction nucleotides: 6. PCR employed 60 Vbeta and 13 Jbeta primers. Repertoires were generated with immunoSEQ multiplex PCR, while TCRdb's copy carries only in-frame clones and drops some. The sample lists about 190,000 clones; 86% were seen once. Material: PBMCs. The origin of this receptor is a woman in her 30s in good health and CMV-seronegative. V gene TRBV28 combines with J gene TRBJ2-1; 7 nucleotides agree with TRBD1. CDR3 in amino acids: CASSLTGKSYNEQFF. The CDR3 region has the DNA TGTGCCAGCAGCTTGACAGGGAAATCCTACAATGAGCAGTTCTTC.